This TCR beta chain was documented in a study of blood T cell repertoires in COVID-19. Whole-study context: Acute-phase and convalescent COVID-19 samples originated in the United States, Italy and Spain. PBMCs, B-cell-depleted T cells, or T cells were the source of the cDNA or gDNA that made up the material.

As processed by the authors: Reference gene primer amplification yielded estimated nucleated cell counts. TCRdb keeps only in-frame clones here, not all; method: immunoSEQ multiplex PCR. Clonal size and the V and J genes are those of that table, whereas D and trimming came from the DNA. The table records over 200,000 clones, about 83% of them present only once. Sample: peripheral blood. This clonotype originated in a woman in her thirties or forties with active or convalescent COVID-19.

CDR3 in DNA: TGTGCCAGCTCACGATTGGACGGACAGAACACTGAAGCTTTCTTT. It is translated as CASSRLDGQNTEAFF. The chain has TRBV18 and TRBJ1-1, with D possibly TRBD1 on 5 matching bases. The CDR3 contains 15 residues. V was pared by 4 bases and J by 1 base, with 13 bases between. Germline CDR1 is KGHSH and CDR2 is LQKENI.